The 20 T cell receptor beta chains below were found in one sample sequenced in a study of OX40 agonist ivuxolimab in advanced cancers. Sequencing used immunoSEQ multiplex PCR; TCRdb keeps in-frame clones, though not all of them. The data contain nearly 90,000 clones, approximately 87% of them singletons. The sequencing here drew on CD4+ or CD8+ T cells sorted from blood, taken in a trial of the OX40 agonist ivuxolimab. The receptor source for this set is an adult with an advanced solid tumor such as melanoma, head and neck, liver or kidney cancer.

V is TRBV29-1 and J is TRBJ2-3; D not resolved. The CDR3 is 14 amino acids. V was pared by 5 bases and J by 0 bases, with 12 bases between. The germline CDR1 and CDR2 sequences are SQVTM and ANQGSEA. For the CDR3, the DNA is TGCAGCGTTCTCAGGAGTGCTAGCACAGATACGCAGTATTTT. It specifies CSVLRSASTDTQYF.

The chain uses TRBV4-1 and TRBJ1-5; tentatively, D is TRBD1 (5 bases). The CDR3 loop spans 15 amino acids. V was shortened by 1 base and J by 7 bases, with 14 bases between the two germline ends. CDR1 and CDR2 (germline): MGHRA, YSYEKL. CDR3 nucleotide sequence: TGCGCCAGCAGCCAAGGTAATCAGGGTTACCAGCCCCAGCATTTT. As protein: CASSQGNQGYQPQHF.

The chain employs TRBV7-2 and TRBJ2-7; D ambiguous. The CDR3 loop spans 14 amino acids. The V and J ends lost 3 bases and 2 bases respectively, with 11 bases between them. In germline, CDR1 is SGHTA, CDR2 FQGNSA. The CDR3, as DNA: TGTGCCAGCAGCTTTGCGACGATCCCCTACGAGCAGTACTTC. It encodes CASSFATIPYEQYF.

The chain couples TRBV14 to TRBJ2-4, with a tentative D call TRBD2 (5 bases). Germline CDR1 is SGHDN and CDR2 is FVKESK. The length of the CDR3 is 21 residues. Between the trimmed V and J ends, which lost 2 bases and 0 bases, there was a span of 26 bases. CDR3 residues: CASSQSGGRLEGSLAKNIQYF. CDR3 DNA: TGTGCCAGCAGCCAAAGCGGTGGGAGACTGGAAGGTTCTCTAGCCAAAAACATTCAGTACTTC.

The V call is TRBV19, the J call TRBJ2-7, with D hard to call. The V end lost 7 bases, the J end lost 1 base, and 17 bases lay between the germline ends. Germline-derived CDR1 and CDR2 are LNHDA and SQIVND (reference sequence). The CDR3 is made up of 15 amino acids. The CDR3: CASTPSLGSSYEQYF. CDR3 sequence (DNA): TGTGCCAGTACCCCTTCTCTGGGCAGTTCCTACGAGCAGTACTTC.

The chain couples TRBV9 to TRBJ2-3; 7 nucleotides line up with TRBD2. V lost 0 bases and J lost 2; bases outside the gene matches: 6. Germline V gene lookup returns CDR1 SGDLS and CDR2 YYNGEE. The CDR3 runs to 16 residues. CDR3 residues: CASSVGPAGLTDTQYF. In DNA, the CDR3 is TGTGCCAGCAGCGTAGGTCCAGCGGGGCTCACAGATACGCAGTATTTT.

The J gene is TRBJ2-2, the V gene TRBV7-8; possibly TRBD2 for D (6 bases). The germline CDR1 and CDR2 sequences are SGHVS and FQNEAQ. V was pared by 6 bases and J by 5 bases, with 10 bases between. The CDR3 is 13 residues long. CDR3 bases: TGTGCCAGCAGTTCGCTAGCGACCGGGGAGCTGTTTTTT. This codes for CASSSLATGELFF.

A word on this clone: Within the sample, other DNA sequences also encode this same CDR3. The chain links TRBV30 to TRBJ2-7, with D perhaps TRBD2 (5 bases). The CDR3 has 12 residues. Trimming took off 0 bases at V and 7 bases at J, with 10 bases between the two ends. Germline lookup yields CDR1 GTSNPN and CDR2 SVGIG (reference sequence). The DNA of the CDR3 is TGTGCCTGGAGTGTTAAGCCGGGGGAGCAGTACTTC. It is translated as CAWSVKPGEQYF.

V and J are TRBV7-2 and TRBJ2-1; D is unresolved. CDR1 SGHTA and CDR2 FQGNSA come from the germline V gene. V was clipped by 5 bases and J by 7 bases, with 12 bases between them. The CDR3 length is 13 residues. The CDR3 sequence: CASSIGLGNEQFF. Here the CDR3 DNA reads TGTGCCAGCAGCATCGGGCTTGGGAATGAGCAGTTCTTC.

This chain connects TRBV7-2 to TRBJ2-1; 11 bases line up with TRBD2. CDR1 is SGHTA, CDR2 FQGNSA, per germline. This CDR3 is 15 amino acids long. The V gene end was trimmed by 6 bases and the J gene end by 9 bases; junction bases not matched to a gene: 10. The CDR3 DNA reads TGTGCCAGCAGGTCAATGACTAGCGGGATCGCTGAGCAGTTCTTC. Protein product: CASRSMTSGIAEQFF.

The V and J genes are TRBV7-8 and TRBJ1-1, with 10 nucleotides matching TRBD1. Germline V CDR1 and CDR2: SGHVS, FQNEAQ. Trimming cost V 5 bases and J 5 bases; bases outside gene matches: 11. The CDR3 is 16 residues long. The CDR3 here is CASSQGTGEVRTEAFF. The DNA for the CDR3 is TGTGCCAGCAGCCAGGGGACAGGGGAGGTCAGGACTGAAGCTTTCTTT.

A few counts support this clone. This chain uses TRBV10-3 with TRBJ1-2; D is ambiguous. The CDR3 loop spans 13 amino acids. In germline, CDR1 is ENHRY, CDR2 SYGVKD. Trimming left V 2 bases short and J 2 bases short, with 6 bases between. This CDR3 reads CAISEGQNYGYTF. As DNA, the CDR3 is TGTGCCATCAGTGAGGGGCAGAACTATGGCTACACCTTC.

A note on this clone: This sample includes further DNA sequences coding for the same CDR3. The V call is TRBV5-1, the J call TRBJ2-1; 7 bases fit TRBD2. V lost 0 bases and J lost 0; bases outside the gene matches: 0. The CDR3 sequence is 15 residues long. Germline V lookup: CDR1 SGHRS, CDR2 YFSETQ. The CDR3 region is CASSLGGSSYNEQFF. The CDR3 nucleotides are TGCGCCAGCAGCTTGGGCGGGAGCTCCTACAATGAGCAGTTCTTC.

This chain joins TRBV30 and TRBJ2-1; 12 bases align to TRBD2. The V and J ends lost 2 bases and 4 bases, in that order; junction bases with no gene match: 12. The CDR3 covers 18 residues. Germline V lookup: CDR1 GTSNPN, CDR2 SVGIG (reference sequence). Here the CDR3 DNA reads TGTGCCTGGAGTCGGACACGAACTAGCGGGGGGCCTTACAATGAGCAGTTCTTC. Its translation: CAWSRTRTSGGPYNEQFF.

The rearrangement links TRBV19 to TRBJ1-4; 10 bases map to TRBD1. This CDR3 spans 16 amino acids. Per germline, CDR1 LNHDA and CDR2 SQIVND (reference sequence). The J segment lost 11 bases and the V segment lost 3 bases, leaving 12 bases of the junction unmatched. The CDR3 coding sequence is TGTGCCAGTAGTATCTCCCCGGACAGGGGGTGGCAGAAACTGTTTTTT. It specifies CASSISPDRGWQKLFF. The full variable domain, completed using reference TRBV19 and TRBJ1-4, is DGGITQSPKYLFRKEGQNVTLSCEQNLNHDAMYWYRQDPGQGLRLIYYSQIVNDFQKGDIAEGYSVSREKKESFPLTVTSAQKNPTAFYLCASSISPDRGWQKLFFGSGTQLSVL.

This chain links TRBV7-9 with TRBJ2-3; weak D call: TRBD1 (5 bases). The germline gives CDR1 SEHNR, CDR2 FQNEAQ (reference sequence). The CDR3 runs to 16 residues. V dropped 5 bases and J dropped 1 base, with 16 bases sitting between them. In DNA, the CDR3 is TGTGCCAGCAGCCCCCCGGACATTTTTCGCACAGATACGCAGTATTTT. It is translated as CASSPPDIFRTDTQYF. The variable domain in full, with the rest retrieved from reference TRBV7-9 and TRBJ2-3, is DTGVSQNPRHKITKRGQNVTFRCDPISEHNRLYWYRQTLGQGPEFLTYFQNEAQLEKSRLLSDRFSAERPKGSFSTLEIQRTEQGDSAMYLCASSPPDIFRTDTQYFGPGTRLTVL.

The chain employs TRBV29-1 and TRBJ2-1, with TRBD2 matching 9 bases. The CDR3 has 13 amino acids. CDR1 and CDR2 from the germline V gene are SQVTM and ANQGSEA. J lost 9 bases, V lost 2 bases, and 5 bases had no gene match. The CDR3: CSVELAGKGEQFF. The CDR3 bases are TGCAGCGTTGAACTAGCGGGAAAGGGTGAGCAGTTCTTC.

CDR3 residues: CASSLAAPGTEAFF. The CDR3 nucleotides read TGTGCCAGCAGCTTGGCAGCGCCGGGGACTGAAGCTTTCTTT. The chain uses TRBV5-6 and TRBJ1-1; D unresolved. Germline loops: CDR1 SGHDT, CDR2 YYEEEE. CDR3 size: 14 residues. V was trimmed by 0 bases and J by 5 bases, leaving 11 bases between them.

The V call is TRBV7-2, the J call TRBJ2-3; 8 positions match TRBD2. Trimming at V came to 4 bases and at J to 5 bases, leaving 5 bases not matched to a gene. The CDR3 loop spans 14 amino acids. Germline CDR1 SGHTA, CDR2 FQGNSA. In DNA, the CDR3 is TGTGCCAGCAGCTCCGGACTAGCAGTAGATACGCAGTATTTT. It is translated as CASSSGLAVDTQYF.

The CDR3 reads CAISAGGTRGNTIYF. DNA for the CDR3: TGTGCCATCAGTGCTGGGGGGACAAGGGGAAACACCATATATTTT. This chain joins TRBV10-3 and TRBJ1-3, with D maybe TRBD1 (6 bases). The CDR3 consists of 15 residues. Germline V CDR1 and CDR2: ENHRY, SYGVKD. Trimming removed 4 bases from V and 4 bases from J, with 14 bases in between.